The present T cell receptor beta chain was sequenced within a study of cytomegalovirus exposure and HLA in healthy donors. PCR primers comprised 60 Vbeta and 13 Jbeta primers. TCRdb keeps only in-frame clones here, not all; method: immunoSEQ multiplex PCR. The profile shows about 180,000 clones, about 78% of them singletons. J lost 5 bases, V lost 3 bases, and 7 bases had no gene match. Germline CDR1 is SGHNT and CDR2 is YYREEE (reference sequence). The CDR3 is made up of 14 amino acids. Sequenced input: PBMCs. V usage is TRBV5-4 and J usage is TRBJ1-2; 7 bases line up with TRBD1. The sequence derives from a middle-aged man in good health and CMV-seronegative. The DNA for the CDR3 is TGTGCCAGCAGCTCCGGGACAGACGGGTATGGCTACACCTTC. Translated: CASSSGTDGYGYTF. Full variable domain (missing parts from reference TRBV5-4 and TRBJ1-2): ETGVTQSPTHLIKTRGQQVTLRCSSQSGHNTVSWYQQALGQGPQFIFQYYREEENGRGNFPPRFSGLQFPNYSSELNVNALELDDSALYLCASSSGTDGYGYTFGSGTRLTVV.